This entry lists 23 T cell receptor beta chains sequenced from one sample in a study of shared clonotypes between healthy human individuals. Some clones are missing from TCRdb's copy, which holds only in-frame ones; the method was immunoSEQ multiplex PCR. The sample lists around 1.1 million clones; about 80% were seen once. Sequenced: memory CD4+ T cells from PBMCs. The subset denotes: CD45RA-negative fraction. The receptor set was obtained from a man aged 18 to 29 in good health. Some clones in this sample may be carry-over from other donors' samples.

The gene calls are TRBV27 and TRBJ2-1, with D possibly being TRBD1 or TRBD2 (6 bases each). The CDR3 totals 15 residues. In germline, CDR1 is MNHEY, CDR2 SMNVEV (reference sequence). V was shortened by 3 bases and J by 14 bases, with 23 bases between the two germline ends. The CDR3, as DNA: TGTGCCAGCAGTTTGAGAGGCGGGACAAAGCATGGTGAGTTCTTC. Its protein is CASSLRGGTKHGEFF.

This clone was recorded a few times. V usage is TRBV28 and J usage is TRBJ1-5; D unresolved. The germline V gene encodes CDR1 MDHEN and CDR2 SYDVKM. V lost 10 bases and J 5 bases, leaving 15 bases between the germline ends. The CDR3 is 13 amino acids. The CDR3 is CATRPGGDQPQHF. CDR3 in DNA: TGTGCCACCAGACCCGGTGGCGATCAGCCCCAGCATTTT.

The chain recombines TRBV7-9 with TRBJ2-1; TRBD2 agrees at 9 bases. The CDR3 spans 16 residues. Looked up from germline, CDR1 is SEHNR and CDR2 is FQNEAQ (reference sequence). Trimming took 3 bases from V and 8 from J; bases not matched to a gene: 11. CDR3 nucleotides: TGTGCCAGCAGCTTTTCAACTAGCGGGTTCGGGGATGAGCAGTTCTTC. This sequence encodes CASSFSTSGFGDEQFF.

V and J are TRBV5-1 and TRBJ2-1, with TRBD2 matching 14 bases. With V trimmed by 1 base and J by 8 bases, 29 bases remained unmatched. The CDR3 contains 24 residues. Germline CDR1 is SGHRS and CDR2 is YFSETQ. This CDR3 reads CASSLPPRQGQTSGRALSFYEQFF. The CDR3 nucleotides are TGCGCCAGCAGCTTGCCCCCCCGACAGGGCCAGACTAGCGGGAGGGCCCTAAGTTTCTATGAGCAGTTCTTC.

This clone was seen only a few times. The genes are TRBV11-1 and TRBJ1-1; a weak D match, TRBD1 (6 bases). This CDR3 is built from 14 residues. V was clipped by 3 bases and J by 0 bases, with 8 bases between them. CDR1 is SGHAT, CDR2 FQDESV, per germline (reference sequence). The CDR3 loop is CASSFAGVNTEAFF. In DNA, the CDR3 is TGTGCCAGCAGCTTCGCAGGGGTGAACACTGAAGCTTTCTTT.

This clone was detected ten times or more. V gene TRBV10-3 combines with J gene TRBJ1-1; TRBD1 aligns across 9 bases. Per germline, CDR1 ENHRY and CDR2 SYGVKD. With 4 bases clipped from V and 3 bases from J, the junction kept 6 bases outside the gene matches. The CDR3 runs to 15 residues. The CDR3 sequence: CAISVRGQGDTEAFF. DNA for the CDR3: TGTGCCATCAGTGTCCGGGGACAGGGTGACACTGAAGCTTTCTTT.

The chain employs TRBV7-3 and TRBJ2-2, with TRBD1 matching 9 bases. Trimming at V came to 5 bases and at J to 3 bases, leaving 4 bases not matched to a gene. Germline V lookup: CDR1 SGHTA, CDR2 FQGTGA. This CDR3 spans 15 amino acids. CDR3: CASSSRDRDTGELFF. DNA of the CDR3: TGTGCCAGCAGCAGCCGGGACAGGGACACCGGGGAGCTGTTTTTT.

The chain combines TRBV30 with TRBJ1-5; the D is unclear. The CDR3 runs 14 residues. Germline CDR1 is GTSNPN and CDR2 is SVGIG (reference sequence). V was clipped by 3 bases and J by 1 base, with 10 bases between them. The CDR3 loop reads CAWRSTASNQPQHF. Here the CDR3 DNA reads TGTGCCTGGAGGTCGACCGCCAGCAATCAGCCCCAGCATTTT.

This clone has only one observation. This rearrangement joins TRBV4-1 to TRBJ2-7; TRBD2 matches 9 bases. This CDR3 spans 17 amino acids. V lost 0 bases and J lost 7; bases outside the gene matches: 13. Germline assignment: CDR1 MGHRA and CDR2 YSYEKL. Here the CDR3 reads CASSQETSGWLRMEQYF. DNA for the CDR3: TGCGCCAGCAGCCAAGAAACTAGCGGGTGGCTAAGAATGGAGCAGTACTTC.

The J gene is TRBJ1-2, the V gene TRBV5-6; D unresolved. V lost 2 bases and J lost 1, with 12 bases in between. From germline, CDR1 is SGHDT and CDR2 YYEEEE. The CDR3 length is 15 residues. The CDR3 region is CASSFLTLRNYGYTF. CDR3 DNA: TGTGCCAGCAGCTTTCTAACACTACGTAACTATGGCTACACCTTC.

J is TRBJ2-7 and V is TRBV7-2; D unclear. The V end was cut by 6 bases, the J end by 0 bases, with 12 bases between. This CDR3 has 14 amino acids. Germline V gene lookup returns CDR1 SGHTA and CDR2 FQGNSA. CDR3 nucleotide sequence: TGTGCCAGCAGTCCTGGCCGGAACTCCTACGAGCAGTACTTC. Translation gives CASSPGRNSYEQYF.

V gene TRBV25-1 combines with J gene TRBJ1-2; perhaps TRBD1 as D (6 bases). Trimming pared 4 bases from V and 7 bases from J, leaving 13 bases between. The CDR3 loop spans 13 amino acids. Germline V lookup: CDR1 MGHDK, CDR2 SYGVNS. CDR3 protein: CASSGAGGLGYTF. The CDR3 DNA follows: TGTGCCAGCAGTGGTGCGGGGGGCCTTGGCTACACCTTC.

V usage is TRBV18 and J usage is TRBJ1-4, with no clear D. V was shortened by 4 bases and J by 4 bases, with 7 bases between the two germline ends. Germline CDR1 and CDR2: KGHSH and LQKENI. The CDR3 loop spans 13 amino acids. In DNA form, the CDR3 reads TGTGCCAGCTCACGGGCCCTTAATGAAAAACTGTTTTTT. Translation gives CASSRALNEKLFF. The full variable domain, its missing parts supplied by reference TRBV18 and TRBJ1-4, is NAGVMQNPRHLVRRRGQEARLRCSPMKGHSHVYWYRQLPEEGLKFMVYLQKENIIDESGMPKERFSAEFPKEGPSILRIQQVVRGDSAAYFCASSRALNEKLFFGSGTQLSVL.

This clone was counted a single time. This chain links TRBV9 with TRBJ2-1, with 9 nucleotides matching TRBD2. The CDR3 loop spans 15 amino acids. Germline V gene sequence: CDR1 SGDLS, CDR2 YYNGEE. The V and J ends lost 2 bases and 10 bases, in that order; junction bases with no gene match: 10. The CDR3 loop is CASSVEAGGPREQFF. The CDR3 DNA is TGTGCCAGCAGCGTCGAAGCGGGAGGCCCACGGGAGCAGTTCTTC.

The CDR3 region is CSVEVQLRDTQYF. The CDR3 nucleotides read TGCAGCGTTGAAGTACAGCTCCGGGATACGCAGTATTTT. This sequence joins TRBV29-1 and TRBJ2-3; the D is unclear. The germline CDR1 and CDR2 sequences are SQVTM and ANQGSEA. Deletions cut 1 base from V and 6 bases from J, with 11 bases between. The CDR3 spans 13 residues.

The chain recombines TRBV5-4 with TRBJ2-4, with 9 bases fitting TRBD1. J gave up 12 bases and V 5 bases, and 6 bases lay outside the gene matches. Germline-derived CDR1 and CDR2 are SGHNT and YYREEE (reference sequence). The CDR3 extends over 12 amino acids. The CDR3 coding sequence is TGTGCCAGCAGTCGGGACAGGGTCACTCAGTACTTC. Its protein is CASSRDRVTQYF.

Of note for this clone: A much larger clone differs from this one at a single base, so this may be a read error. This sample includes further DNA sequences coding for the same CDR3. The chain employs TRBV6-4 and TRBJ2-2, with a tentative D call TRBD1 (6 bases). CDR1 MRHNA and CDR2 SNTAGT come from the germline V gene. CDR3 size: 15 residues. The CDR3: CASSDSNRDTGELFF. The CDR3 DNA is TGTGCCAGCAGTGACTCGAACAGGGACACCGGGGAGCTGTTTTTC.

On this clone: A much bigger clone sits one base away, suggesting this may be a read error. This chain links TRBV7-2 with TRBJ2-2; D is uncertain. The CDR3 is made up of 15 amino acids. V shed 1 base and J shed 0 bases, with 6 bases lying between them. Germline assignment: CDR1 SGHTA and CDR2 FQGNSA. In DNA, the CDR3 is TGTGCCAGCAGCTTAGGGGCAGCGAACACCGGGGAGCTGTTTTTT. This codes for CASSLGAANTGELFF.

V usage is TRBV9 and J usage is TRBJ2-3; TRBD1 aligns across 9 bases. The length of the CDR3 is 15 residues. The germline V gene encodes CDR1 SGDLS and CDR2 YYNGEE. The J segment lost 3 bases and the V segment lost 4 bases, leaving 6 bases of the junction unmatched. CDR3 protein: CASSYRDRETDTQYF. Here the CDR3 DNA reads TGTGCCAGCAGCTACCGGGACAGGGAAACAGATACGCAGTATTTT.

The genes are TRBV2 and TRBJ2-5; D not certain. The CDR3 has 13 amino acids. With 5 bases removed from V and 4 bases from J, the gap between germline ends came to 11 bases. Germline V CDR1 and CDR2: SNHLY, FYNNEI. The CDR3 nucleotides read TGTGCCAGCAGTCCAGGATATACAGAGACCCAGTACTTC. Its protein is CASSPGYTETQYF.

This clone has only one observation. The genes are TRBV25-1 and TRBJ2-7; tentative D call: TRBD2 (6 bases). Deletions cut 5 bases from V and 2 bases from J, with 13 bases between. Germline CDR1 is MGHDK and CDR2 is SYGVNS. The CDR3 totals 14 residues. CDR3 loop: CASSLYGGTYEQYF. CDR3 DNA: TGTGCCAGCAGTCTCTACGGCGGGACCTACGAGCAGTACTTC.

The chain carries TRBV4-1 and TRBJ2-3; tentatively, D is TRBD2 (5 bases). The CDR3 sequence is 15 residues long. The V gene lost 6 bases and the J gene lost 0 bases, with 13 bases spanning the gap. The germline CDR1 and CDR2 sequences are MGHRA and YSYEKL. The CDR3 here is CASSLRETSTDTQYF. The CDR3 nucleotides are TGCGCCAGCAGTCTCCGGGAAACCAGCACAGATACGCAGTATTTT.

The chain has TRBV4-1 and TRBJ1-1; a possible D gene is TRBD1 (5 bases). V lost 0 bases, J lost 0 bases, and 29 bases lay in between. Germline CDR1 and CDR2: MGHRA and YSYEKL. The CDR3 contains 22 residues. CDR3: CASSQEGGDGFLANRMNTEAFF. The CDR3 region has the DNA TGCGCCAGCAGCCAAGAGGGCGGGGACGGGTTCCTTGCAAACCGCATGAACACTGAAGCTTTCTTT.